The 16 T cell receptor beta chains presented below share a single source sample, sequenced in a study of T cell repertoires in cytomegalovirus infection. Their antigen targets remain unknown. TCRdb reprocessed the reads with MiXCR, giving one entry per CDR3 protein. The sample records approximately 590,000 distinct CDR3 sequences, 40% being singletons. This material consisted of cultured PBMCs, taken from culture after CMV antigen stimulation. The origin of the receptors is a human donor in good health (CMV status not recorded). Some clones in this sample may be carry-over from other donors' samples.

The CDR3 sequence is CASSDPGQGNTEAFF. The CDR3 DNA reads TGTGCCAGCAGTGATCCGGGACAGGGGAATACTGAAGCTTTCTTT. The chain has TRBV27 and TRBJ1-1; 10 bases line up with TRBD1. Germline V gene sequence: CDR1 MNHEY, CDR2 SMNVEV (reference sequence). Trimming took 5 bases from V and 5 from J; bases not matched to a gene: 8. This CDR3 has 15 residues.

The table lists this clonotype with a few counts. This chain connects TRBV11-2 to TRBJ2-3; 8 bases are a match to TRBD2. The length of the CDR3 is 15 residues. CDR1 and CDR2 from the germline V gene are SGHAT and FQNNGV. V gave up 2 bases and J gave up 2 bases; unmatched junction bases: 3. The CDR3 protein is CASSLSGSPTDTQYF. The CDR3 nucleotides read TGTGCCAGCAGCTTAAGCGGGAGCCCCACAGATACGCAGTATTTT.

The CDR3, as DNA: TGTGCCAGCAGTTACCCCGGACTAGCCATCAATGAGCAGTTCTTC. This sequence encodes CASSYPGLAINEQFF. The J gene is TRBJ2-1, the V gene TRBV6-2 or TRBV6-3, with TRBD2 matching over 8 bases. From germline, CDR1 is MNHEY and CDR2 SVGEGT. This CDR3 has 15 amino acids. V trimming: 2 bases; J trimming: 6 bases; junction bases outside the gene matches: 6.

CDR3 region: CASRAGAGELFF. The CDR3 nucleotides are TGTGCCAGCAGAGCAGGGGCCGGGGAGCTGTTTTTT. The V and J genes are TRBV4-2 and TRBJ2-2, with D tentatively TRBD1 (6 bases). V lost 6 bases, J lost 6 bases, and 8 bases lay in between. Germline CDR1 is LGHNA and CDR2 is YNFKEQ. There are 12 residues in the CDR3.

V gene TRBV7-8 combines with J gene TRBJ2-7; 9 positions match TRBD2. The CDR3 has 18 residues. Germline V gene sequence: CDR1 SGHVS, CDR2 FQNEAQ. V was clipped by 5 bases and J by 2 bases; unmatched bases: 16. In nucleotides, the CDR3 is TGTGCCAGCAGCCCCCACCAGGGGTTGGCGGGAGGGACCTACGAGCAGTACTTC. It yields the protein CASSPHQGLAGGTYEQYF.

This chain uses TRBV30 with TRBJ2-3; D ambiguous. The CDR3 runs to 12 residues. The V and J ends lost 5 bases and 6 bases respectively, with 12 bases between them. CDR1 is GTSNPN, CDR2 SVGIG, per germline (reference sequence). CDR3 nucleotides: TGTGCCTGGGAGGAGTCTGGTGATACGCAGTATTTT. Residues: CAWEESGDTQYF.

The chain couples TRBV20-1 to TRBJ2-7, with D maybe TRBD1 (6 bases). V lost 3 bases and J 6 bases, leaving 9 bases between the germline ends. The germline CDR1 and CDR2 sequences are DFQATT and SNEGSKA (reference sequence). The CDR3 has 11 residues. CDR3: CSASAGVEQYF. The DNA for the CDR3 is TGCAGTGCTAGTGCAGGGGTCGAGCAGTACTTC.

The gene calls are TRBV11-2 and TRBJ2-1, with D perhaps matching TRBD1 or TRBD2 (5 bases each). Trimming left V 3 bases short and J 7 bases short, with 13 bases between. CDR1 and CDR2 (germline): SGHAT, FQNNGV. There are 14 residues in the CDR3. This CDR3 reads CASSFTGTENEQFF. CDR3 nucleotides: TGTGCCAGCAGCTTCACCGGGACGGAGAATGAGCAGTTCTTC.

The V gene is TRBV12-3 or TRBV12-4, the J gene TRBJ2-5, with 11 bases that match TRBD2. The CDR3 spans 16 residues. Germline trimming cut 7 bases from V and 5 bases from J; bases unmatched to any gene: 12. CDR3 sequence (DNA): TGTGCCAGCACCTTAGCGGGGGGGAGCTATGGGGAGACCCAGTACTTC. Its translation: CASTLAGGSYGETQYF.

At least ten counts were recorded for this clonotype. The V and J genes are TRBV7-2 and TRBJ2-3, with unresolved D. Trimming pared 5 bases from V and 6 bases from J, leaving 9 bases between. The CDR3 is 12 residues long. The V gene's germline CDR1 is SGHTA and CDR2 FQGNSA. CDR3 loop: CASSPAGDTQYF. In DNA form, the CDR3 reads TGTGCCAGCAGCCCCGCCGGGGATACGCAGTATTTT.

This clonotype has more than one count but fewer than ten. The V and J genes are TRBV7-2 and TRBJ2-5; D possibly corresponds to TRBD2 (6 bases). The CDR3 is made up of 13 amino acids. Germline lookup yields CDR1 SGHTA and CDR2 FQGNSA. Between the trimmed V and J ends, which lost 1 base and 7 bases, there was a span of 10 bases. DNA of the CDR3: TGTGCCAGCAGCTTAGTCGGGAGCCTGACCCAGTACTTC. This codes for CASSLVGSLTQYF.

The J gene is TRBJ2-4, the V gene TRBV27, with TRBD1 matching over 8 bases. This CDR3 has 17 residues. Germline V gives CDR1 MNHEY, CDR2 SMNVEV (reference sequence). With 3 bases clipped from V and 0 bases from J, the junction kept 7 bases outside the gene matches. CDR3 nucleotide sequence: TGTGCCAGCAGTTTCCTAACAGGGGGTTTAGCCAAAAACATTCAGTACTTC. Its protein is CASSFLTGGLAKNIQYF.

Comment on this clonotype: One junction end disagrees with the germline gene, perhaps due to a read error. The genes are TRBV29-1 and TRBJ1-4, with a weak D call TRBD1 (5 bases). The CDR3 length is 13 residues. CDR1 is SQVTM, CDR2 ANQGSEA, per germline. The CDR3 DNA is TGTAGCTTTCGAGGTCAGGGAGGTGAAAAACTGTTTTTT. Translating gives CSFRGQGGEKLFF.

This clonotype was seen only once. J is TRBJ1-2 and V is TRBV3-1, with D possibly TRBD1 on 6 matching bases. From germline, CDR1 is LGHDT and CDR2 YNNKEL (reference sequence). Trimming pared 3 bases from V and 4 bases from J, leaving 18 bases between. The length of the CDR3 is 16 residues. This CDR3 is CASSQRRGGAGYGYTF. DNA of the CDR3: TGTGCCAGCAGCCAGAGGCGCGGGGGGGCCGGCTATGGCTACACCTTC.

V usage is TRBV12-3 or TRBV12-4 and J usage is TRBJ1-2; D is perhaps TRBD1 (6 bases). The V end lost 3 bases, the J end lost 3 bases, and 11 bases lay between the germline ends. This CDR3 spans 14 amino acids. This chain's CDR3 is CASSFTGTDYGYTF. CDR3 coding DNA: TGTGCCAGCAGTTTTACAGGGACCGACTATGGCTACACCTTC.

The chain uses TRBV6-6 and TRBJ2-3; D is undetermined. V gave up 6 bases and J gave up 8 bases, with 9 bases separating them. The CDR3 totals 11 residues. Germline loops: CDR1 MNHNY, CDR2 SVGAGI (reference sequence). The CDR3 DNA sequence: TGTGCCAGCAGCCCCTACGGTACGCAGTATTTT. Amino acid sequence: CASSPYGTQYF.